This TCR beta chain is from a study of T-cell reconstitution after alpha-beta-depleted transplantation in children. The V gene's germline CDR1 is SGHRS and CDR2 YFSETQ. V lost 4 bases, J lost 3 bases, and 10 bases lay in between. This CDR3 spans 14 amino acids. Researchers prepared the TCRbeta library using unique molecular identifiers, the study reports. TCRdb used MiXCR to reprocess the PCR reads, holding one entry per CDR3 protein. The table shows roughly 610,000 distinct CDR3 sequences, with 10% occurring only once. This receptor was obtained from a human donor who donated a stem cell graft to a child with acute myeloid leukemia. V and J are TRBV5-1 and TRBJ2-2; tentative D call: TRBD2 (5 bases). The sample in question was PBMCs from the stem cell graft donor, obtained from the stem cell graft. CDR3 sequence (DNA): TGCGCCAGCAGCGACGGGATTCACACCGGGGAGCTGTTTTTT. Its translation is CASSDGIHTGELFF.